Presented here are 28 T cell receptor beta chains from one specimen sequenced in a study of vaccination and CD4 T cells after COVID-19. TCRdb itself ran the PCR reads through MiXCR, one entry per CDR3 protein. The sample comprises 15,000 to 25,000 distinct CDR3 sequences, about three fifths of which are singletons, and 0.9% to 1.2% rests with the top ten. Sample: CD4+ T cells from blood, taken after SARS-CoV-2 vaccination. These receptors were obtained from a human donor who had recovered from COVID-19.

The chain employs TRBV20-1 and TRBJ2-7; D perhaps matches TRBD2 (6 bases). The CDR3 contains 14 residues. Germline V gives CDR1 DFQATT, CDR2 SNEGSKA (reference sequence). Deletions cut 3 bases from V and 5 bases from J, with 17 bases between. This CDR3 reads CSASWDSLANEQYF. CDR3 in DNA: TGCAGTGCTAGTTGGGACTCCCTCGCCAACGAGCAGTACTTC.

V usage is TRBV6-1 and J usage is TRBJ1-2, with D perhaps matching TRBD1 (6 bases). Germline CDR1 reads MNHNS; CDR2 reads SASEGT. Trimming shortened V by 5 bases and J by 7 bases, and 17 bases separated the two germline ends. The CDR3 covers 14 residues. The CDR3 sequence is CASSTWTASAGYTF. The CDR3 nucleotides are TGTGCCAGCAGTACCTGGACAGCTTCTGCTGGCTACACCTTC.

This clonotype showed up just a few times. For the CDR3, the DNA is TGTGCCAGCAGTGAACTAGTCGAGGAGCAGTTCTTC. Its protein is CASSELVEEQFF. The gene calls are TRBV6-1 and TRBJ2-1; D remains unclear. Trimming shortened V by 2 bases and J by 10 bases, and 9 bases separated the two germline ends. Germline V gene data show CDR1 as MNHNS and CDR2 as SASEGT. The CDR3 loop spans 12 amino acids.

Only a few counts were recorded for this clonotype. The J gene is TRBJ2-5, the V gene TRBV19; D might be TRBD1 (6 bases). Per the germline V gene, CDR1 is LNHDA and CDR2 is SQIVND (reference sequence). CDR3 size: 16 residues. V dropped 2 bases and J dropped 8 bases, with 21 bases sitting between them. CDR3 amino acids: CASSIRRTEPKGTQYF. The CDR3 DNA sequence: TGTGCCAGTAGTATAAGAAGGACAGAACCAAAAGGCACCCAGTACTTC.

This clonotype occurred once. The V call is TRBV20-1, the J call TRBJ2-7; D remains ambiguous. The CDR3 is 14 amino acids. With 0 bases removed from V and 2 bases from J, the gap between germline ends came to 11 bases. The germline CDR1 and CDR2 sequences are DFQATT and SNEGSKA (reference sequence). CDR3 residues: CSARDWRSTYEQYF. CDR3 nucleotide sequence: TGCAGTGCTAGAGATTGGCGGAGTACCTACGAGCAGTACTTC.

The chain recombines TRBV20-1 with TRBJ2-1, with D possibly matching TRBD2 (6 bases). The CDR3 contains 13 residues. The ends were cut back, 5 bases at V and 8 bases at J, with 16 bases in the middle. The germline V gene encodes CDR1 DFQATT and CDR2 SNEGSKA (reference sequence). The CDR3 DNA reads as TGCAGTGCTCTCCTATTGCGGGGCCATGAGCAGTTCTTC. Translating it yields CSALLLRGHEQFF.

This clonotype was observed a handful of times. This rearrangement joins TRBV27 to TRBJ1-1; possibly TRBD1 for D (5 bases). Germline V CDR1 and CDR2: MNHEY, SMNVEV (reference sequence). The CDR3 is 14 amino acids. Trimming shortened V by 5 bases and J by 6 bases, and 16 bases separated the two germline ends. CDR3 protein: CASSPRQGPSEAFF. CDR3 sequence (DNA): TGTGCCAGCAGTCCACGCCAGGGACCTTCTGAAGCTTTCTTT.

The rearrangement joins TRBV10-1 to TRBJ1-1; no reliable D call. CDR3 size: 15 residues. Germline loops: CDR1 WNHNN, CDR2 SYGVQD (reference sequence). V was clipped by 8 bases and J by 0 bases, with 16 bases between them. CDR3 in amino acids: CASRVGGVMNTEAFF. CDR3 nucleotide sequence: TGCGCCAGCCGAGTCGGTGGGGTCATGAACACTGAAGCTTTCTTT.

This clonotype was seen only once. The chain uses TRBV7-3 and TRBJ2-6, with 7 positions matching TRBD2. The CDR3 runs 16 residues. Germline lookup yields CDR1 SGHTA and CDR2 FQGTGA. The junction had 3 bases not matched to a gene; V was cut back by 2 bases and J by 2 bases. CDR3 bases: TGTGCCAGCAGCTTATCGGCGGGAGCTGGGGCCAACGTCCTGACTTTC. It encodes CASSLSAGAGANVLTF.

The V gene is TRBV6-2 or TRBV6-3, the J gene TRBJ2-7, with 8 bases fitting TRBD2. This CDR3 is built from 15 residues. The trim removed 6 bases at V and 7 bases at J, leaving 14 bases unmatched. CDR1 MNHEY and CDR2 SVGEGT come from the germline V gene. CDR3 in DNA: TGTGCCAGCAGCGCCCCCGGGACTAGTTTCGGAGAGCAGTACTTC. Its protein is CASSAPGTSFGEQYF.

The CDR3 loop is CASSSSGRAWTDTQYF. In DNA, the CDR3 is TGTGCCAGCAGCTCTAGCGGGAGGGCCTGGACAGATACGCAGTATTTT. The V and J genes are TRBV7-2 and TRBJ2-3; 12 bases align to TRBD2. This CDR3 contains 16 residues. Germline V gene sequence: CDR1 SGHTA, CDR2 FQGNSA. Trimming at V came to 4 bases and at J to 3 bases, leaving 5 bases not matched to a gene.

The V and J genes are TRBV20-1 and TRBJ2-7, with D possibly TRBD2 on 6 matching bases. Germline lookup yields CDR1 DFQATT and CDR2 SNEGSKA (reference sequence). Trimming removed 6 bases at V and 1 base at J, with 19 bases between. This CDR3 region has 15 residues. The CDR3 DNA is TGCAGTGCGGCACCCGGGAGCAAGGGGTCCTACGAGCAGTACTTC. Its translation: CSAAPGSKGSYEQYF.

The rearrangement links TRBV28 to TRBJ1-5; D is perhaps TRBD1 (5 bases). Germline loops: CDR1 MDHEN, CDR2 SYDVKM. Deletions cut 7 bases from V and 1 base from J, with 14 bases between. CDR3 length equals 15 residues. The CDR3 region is CASIGGDASNQPQHF. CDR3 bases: TGTGCCAGCATCGGAGGGGATGCAAGCAATCAGCCCCAGCATTTT. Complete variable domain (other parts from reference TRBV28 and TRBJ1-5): DVKVTQSSRYLVKRTGEKVFLECVQDMDHENMFWYRQDPGLGLRLIYFSYDVKMKEKGDIPEGYSVSREKKERFSLILESASTNQTSMYLCASIGGDASNQPQHFGDGTRLSIL.

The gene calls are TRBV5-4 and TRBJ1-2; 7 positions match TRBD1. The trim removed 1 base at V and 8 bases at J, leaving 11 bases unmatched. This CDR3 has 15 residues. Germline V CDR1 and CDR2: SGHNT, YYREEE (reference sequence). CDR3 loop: CASSLPTGSLGGYTF. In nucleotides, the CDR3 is TGTGCCAGCAGCTTGCCGACAGGGAGTCTGGGAGGCTACACCTTC.

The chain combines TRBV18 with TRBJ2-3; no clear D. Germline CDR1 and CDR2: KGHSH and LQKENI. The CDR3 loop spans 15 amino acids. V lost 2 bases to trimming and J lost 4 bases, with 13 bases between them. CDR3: CASSPGPRTADTQYF. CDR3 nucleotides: TGTGCCAGCTCACCAGGGCCTAGAACCGCAGATACGCAGTATTTT.

This CDR3 reads CSARRQGAYYEQYF. For the CDR3, the DNA is TGCAGTGCTAGAAGGCAGGGGGCTTACTACGAGCAGTACTTC. The chain carries TRBV20-1 and TRBJ2-7; 8 nucleotides match TRBD1. CDR1 and CDR2 from the germline V gene are DFQATT and SNEGSKA (reference sequence). CDR3 length equals 14 residues. The V gene end was trimmed by 2 bases and the J gene end by 3 bases; junction bases not matched to a gene: 6.

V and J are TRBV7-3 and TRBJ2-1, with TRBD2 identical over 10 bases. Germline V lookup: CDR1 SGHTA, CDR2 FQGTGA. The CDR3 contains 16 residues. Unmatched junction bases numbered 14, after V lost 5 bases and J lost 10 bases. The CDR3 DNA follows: TGTGCCAGCAGCCCTGGGGGGCTAGCGGGAGACCGGGAGCAGTTCTTC. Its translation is CASSPGGLAGDREQFF.

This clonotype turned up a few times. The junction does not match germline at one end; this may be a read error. In nucleotides, the CDR3 is TGTGCTAGCAGCCAAATACAGGGGGGGGAGACCCAGTACTTC. Translating it yields CASSQIQGGETQYF. The chain has TRBV7-7 and TRBJ2-5; maybe TRBD1 (8 bases). The CDR3 length is 14 residues. The germline V gene encodes CDR1 SSHAT and CDR2 FNYEAQ (reference sequence). The full variable domain, in which reference TRBV7-7 and TRBJ2-5 provide the parts outside the CDR3, is GAGVSQSPRYKVTKRGQDVTLRCDPISSHATLYWYQQALGQGPEFLTYFNYEAQPDKSGLPSDRFSAERPEGSISTLTIQRTEQRDSAMYRCASSQIQGGETQYFGPGTRLLVL.

In DNA, the CDR3 is TGTGCCAGCTCACCATCGGAGGCAGGGATCCACAATGAGCAGTTCTTC. Protein product: CASSPSEAGIHNEQFF. The rearrangement links TRBV18 to TRBJ2-1, with D possibly being TRBD1 or TRBD2 (5 bases each). Germline values: CDR1 KGHSH, CDR2 LQKENI. The V and J ends lost 2 bases and 5 bases respectively, with 16 bases between them. The CDR3 runs 16 residues.

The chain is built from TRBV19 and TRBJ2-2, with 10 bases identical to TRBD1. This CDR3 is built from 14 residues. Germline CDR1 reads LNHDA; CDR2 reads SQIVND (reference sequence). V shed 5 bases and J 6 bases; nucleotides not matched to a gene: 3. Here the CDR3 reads CASSRTGGAGELFF. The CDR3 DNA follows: TGTGCCAGTAGTCGGACAGGGGGTGCCGGGGAGCTGTTTTTT.

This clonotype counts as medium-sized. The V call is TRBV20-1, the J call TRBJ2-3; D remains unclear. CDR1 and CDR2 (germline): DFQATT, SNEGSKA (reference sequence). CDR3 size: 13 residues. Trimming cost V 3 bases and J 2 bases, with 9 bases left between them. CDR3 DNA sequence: TGCAGTGCTAGTTTAGGATCCACAGATACGCAGTATTTT. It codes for CSASLGSTDTQYF.

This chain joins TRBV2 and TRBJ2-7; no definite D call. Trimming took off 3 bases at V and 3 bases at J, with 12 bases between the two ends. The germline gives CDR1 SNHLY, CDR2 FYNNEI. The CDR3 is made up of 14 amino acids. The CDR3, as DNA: TGTGCCAGCAGTGACCAGGTCGCTAGCTACGAGCAGTACTTC. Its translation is CASSDQVASYEQYF.

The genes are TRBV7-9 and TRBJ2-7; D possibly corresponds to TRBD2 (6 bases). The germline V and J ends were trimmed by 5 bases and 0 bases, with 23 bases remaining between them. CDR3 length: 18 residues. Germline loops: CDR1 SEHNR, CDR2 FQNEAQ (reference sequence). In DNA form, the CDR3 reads TGTGCCAGCAGCCCATACCCCGGTGGAGGGAGAAGCTCCTACGAGCAGTACTTC. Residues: CASSPYPGGGRSSYEQYF.

CDR3 sequence reads: CSASPGAHQPQHF. For the CDR3, the DNA is TGCAGTGCTAGCCCTGGGGCCCATCAGCCCCAGCATTTT. J is TRBJ1-5 and V is TRBV20-1; perhaps TRBD1 as D (5 bases). CDR3 length: 13 residues. V was pared by 3 bases and J by 5 bases, with 11 bases between. Germline CDR1 is DFQATT and CDR2 is SNEGSKA (reference sequence).

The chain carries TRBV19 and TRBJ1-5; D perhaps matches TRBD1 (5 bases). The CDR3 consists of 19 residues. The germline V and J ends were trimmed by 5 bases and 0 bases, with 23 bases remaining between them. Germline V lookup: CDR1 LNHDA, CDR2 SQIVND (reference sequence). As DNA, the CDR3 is TGTGCCAGTAGTCTGAGCTTCCGGGACGTAGGGGATAGCAATCAGCCCCAGCATTTT. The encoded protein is CASSLSFRDVGDSNQPQHF.

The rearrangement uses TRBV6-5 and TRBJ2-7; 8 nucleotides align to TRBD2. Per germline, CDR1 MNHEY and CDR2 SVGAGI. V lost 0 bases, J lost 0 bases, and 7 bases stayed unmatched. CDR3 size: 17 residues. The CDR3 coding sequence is TGTGCCAGCAGTTACTCTGCGGGAGGCATAAGCTCCTACGAGCAGTACTTC. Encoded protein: CASSYSAGGISSYEQYF.

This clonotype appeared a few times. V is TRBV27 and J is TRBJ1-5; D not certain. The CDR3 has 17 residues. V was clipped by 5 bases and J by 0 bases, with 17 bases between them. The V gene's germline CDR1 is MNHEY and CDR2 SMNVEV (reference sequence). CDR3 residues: CASSLRPATGSNQPQHF. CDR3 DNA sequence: TGTGCCAGCAGTCTAAGACCCGCGACGGGTAGCAATCAGCCCCAGCATTTT.

The CDR3 bases are TGCAGTGCGGACTACATAGCCAAGAACTCCTACGAGCAGTACTTC. Its translation is CSADYIAKNSYEQYF. V is TRBV20-1 and J is TRBJ2-7; tentative D call: TRBD2 (6 bases). The V and J ends lost 6 bases and 0 bases respectively, with 18 bases between them. CDR1 is DFQATT, CDR2 SNEGSKA, per germline (reference sequence). This CDR3 is 15 amino acids long.